Presented here are 16 T cell receptor beta chains from one specimen sequenced in a study of shared clonotypes between healthy human individuals. The protocol was immunoSEQ multiplex PCR, while the TCRdb copy is restricted to in-frame clones and leaves out a portion. The table shows roughly 1 million clones, with about 80% occurring only once. Material: memory CD4+ T cells from PBMCs. Subset of the sample: CD45RA-negative fraction. These receptors all stem from a man between 18 and 35 years old in good health. Some clones in this sample may be carry-over from other donors' samples.

DNA of the CDR3: TGTGCCAGTCCGGGACAGCGGAACACTGAAGCTTTCTTT. Translating gives CASPGQRNTEAFF. V gene TRBV6-1 combines with J gene TRBJ1-1; 7 bases are shared with TRBD1. The CDR3 has 13 residues. V shed 9 bases and J 1 base; nucleotides not matched to a gene: 5. Germline lookup yields CDR1 MNHNS and CDR2 SASEGT.

This chain joins TRBV5-4 and TRBJ1-1; TRBD1 matches 9 bases. The V gene's germline CDR1 is SGHNT and CDR2 YYREEE (reference sequence). The CDR3 length is 15 residues. J was trimmed by 6 bases and V by 0 bases; bases with no gene match: 6. CDR3 in DNA: TGTGCCAGCAGCTTGGTTCAGGGACAGGGAGCTGAAGCTTTCTTT. This codes for CASSLVQGQGAEAFF. The variable domain in full, completed from reference TRBV5-4 and TRBJ1-1, reads ETGVTQSPTHLIKTRGQQVTLRCSSQSGHNTVSWYQQALGQGPQFIFQYYREEENGRGNFPPRFSGLQFPNYSSELNVNALELDDSALYLCASSLVQGQGAEAFFGQGTRLTVV.

The chain couples TRBV5-1 to TRBJ2-2; 9 bases align to TRBD2. The germline gives CDR1 SGHRS, CDR2 YFSETQ. The CDR3 is 17 residues long. V was clipped by 4 bases and J by 5 bases; unmatched bases: 12. CDR3 sequence (DNA): TGCGCCAGCAGCATGACGGCTAGCGGGATGGTGACCGGGGAGCTGTTTTTT. It translates to CASSMTASGMVTGELFF.

The chain carries TRBV7-2 and TRBJ2-1; D might be TRBD2 (6 bases). The CDR3 consists of 12 residues. With 3 bases removed from V and 9 bases from J, the gap between germline ends came to 9 bases. The germline V gene has CDR1 SGHTA and CDR2 FQGNSA. CDR3 nucleotides: TGTGCCAGCAGCTTCAGGACTACTGAGCAGTTCTTC. This translates into CASSFRTTEQFF.

This chain uses TRBV28 with TRBJ2-7; 9 nucleotides agree with TRBD1. Germline CDR1 is MDHEN and CDR2 is SYDVKM. The junction had 7 bases not matched to a gene; V was cut back by 6 bases and J by 4 bases. This CDR3 has 14 residues. The CDR3 bases are TGTGCCAGCAGAAAAACAGGGGGCGTTTACGAGCAGTACTTC. Its translation: CASRKTGGVYEQYF.

The chain combines TRBV11-2 with TRBJ1-5, with D uncertain. Germline CDR1 is SGHAT and CDR2 is FQNNGV. This CDR3 comprises 12 residues. Trimming removed 1 base at V and 9 bases at J, with 7 bases between. The DNA of the CDR3 is TGTGCCAGCAGCTTAGGTCAAGGGCCCCAGCATTTT. Translated, it gives CASSLGQGPQHF.

In its sample, this clone was seen a few times. This sequence joins TRBV19 and TRBJ2-4; 9 positions match TRBD2. The J segment lost 9 bases and the V segment lost 3 bases, leaving 9 bases of the junction unmatched. Looked up from germline, CDR1 is LNHDA and CDR2 is SQIVND (reference sequence). The CDR3 is 15 amino acids. Here the CDR3 reads CASSMAGGPYVIQYF. The CDR3 DNA reads TGTGCCAGTAGTATGGCGGGAGGGCCGTATGTCATTCAGTACTTC.

This chain joins TRBV28 and TRBJ2-5; D is possibly TRBD1 (6 bases). V lost 3 bases to trimming and J lost 2 bases, with 22 bases between them. CDR1 is MDHEN, CDR2 SYDVKM, per germline. This CDR3 has 18 residues. CDR3 region: CASSFVAPGAPIQETQYF. Written as DNA, the CDR3 is TGTGCCAGCAGTTTTGTGGCCCCAGGGGCGCCCATTCAAGAGACCCAGTACTTC.

This clone was observed a handful of times. The V and J genes are TRBV5-1 and TRBJ1-4; TRBD1 might be the D (6 bases). Trimming shortened V by 4 bases and J by 11 bases, and 18 bases separated the two germline ends. Germline assignment: CDR1 SGHRS and CDR2 YFSETQ. The length of the CDR3 is 14 residues. The CDR3 DNA reads TGCGCCAGCAGCCCCGGTCGACAGGTGGGGAAACTGTTTTTT. It is translated as CASSPGRQVGKLFF.

The chain has TRBV5-1 and TRBJ1-2, with D unclear. This CDR3 comprises 12 residues. CDR1 is SGHRS, CDR2 YFSETQ, per germline. The V end was cut by 0 bases, the J end by 8 bases, with 8 bases between. The CDR3 sequence: CASSLETGGYTF. The CDR3 DNA sequence: TGCGCCAGCAGCTTGGAGACGGGCGGCTACACCTTC. Using reference TRBV5-1 and TRBJ1-2 for the parts outside the CDR3, the full variable domain is KAGVTQTPRYLIKTRGQQVTLSCSPISGHRSVSWYQQTPGQGLQFLFEYFSETQRNKGNFPGRFSGRQFSNSRSEMNVSTLELGDSALYLCASSLETGGYTFGSGTRLTVV.

Written as DNA, the CDR3 is TGCGCCAGCTGCCGACTAGCGAATTCCAATGAGCAGTTCTTC. Its translation is CASCRLANSNEQFF. V usage is TRBV5-1 and J usage is TRBJ2-1, with 8 bases lining up with TRBD2. The germline CDR1 and CDR2 sequences are SGHRS and YFSETQ. This CDR3 comprises 14 residues. The V segment lost 7 bases and the J segment 6 bases; nucleotides outside the gene matches: 9.

Comments on this clone: An end of the junction differs from the germline gene, which may be a read error. V gene TRBV28 combines with J gene TRBJ2-5, with no clear D. CDR3 length equals 12 residues. Germline CDR1 reads MDHEN; CDR2 reads SYDVKM. The CDR3 loop is CASSSPLLSLDF. The CDR3 DNA is TGTGCCAGCAGTTCTCCACTCCTATCCCTGGACTTC. Full variable domain (rest looked up from reference TRBV28 and TRBJ2-5): DVKVTQSSRYLVKRTGEKVFLECVQDMDHENMFWYRQDPGLGLRLIYFSYDVKMKEKGDIPEGYSVSREKKERFSLILESASTNQTSMYLCASSSPLLSLDFGPGTRLLVL.

V usage is TRBV2 and J usage is TRBJ2-2; no reliable D call. The CDR3 contains 14 residues. Looked up from germline, CDR1 is SNHLY and CDR2 is FYNNEI. V was pared by 4 bases and J by 6 bases, with 12 bases between. As DNA, the CDR3 is TGTGCCAGCAGTGCGAGGATGGCGGCCGGGGAGCTGTTTTTT. It encodes CASSARMAAGELFF.

About this clone itself: A much larger clone lies one base from this, so it may be a read error. The same CDR3 arises from other DNA sequences in this sample as well. This chain links TRBV27 with TRBJ1-1; D is unresolved. The germline gives CDR1 MNHEY, CDR2 SMNVEV (reference sequence). The CDR3 covers 13 residues. Trimming took off 2 bases at V and 0 bases at J, with 4 bases between the two ends. The CDR3 here is CASSLGMNTEAFF. The CDR3 nucleotides read TGTGCCAGCAGTTTAGGGATGAACACTGAAGCTTTCTTT.

The chain couples TRBV5-4 to TRBJ2-1; D not resolved. This CDR3 is built from 13 residues. Germline V gene data show CDR1 as SGHNT and CDR2 as YYREEE (reference sequence). Trimming stripped 5 bases from V and 15 bases from J, with 21 bases between. Here the CDR3 reads CASSPGYKGSGFF. The DNA for the CDR3 is TGTGCCAGCAGTCCCGGGTATAAGGGCTCGGGGTTCTTC.

The chain couples TRBV4-1 to TRBJ2-1; D is perhaps TRBD2 (7 bases). V was clipped by 3 bases and J by 4 bases, with 16 bases between them. Germline V lookup: CDR1 MGHRA, CDR2 YSYEKL. This CDR3 has 16 amino acids. The CDR3 protein is CASSHSQGGLYNEQFF. As DNA, the CDR3 is TGCGCCAGCAGCCACTCCCAAGGGGGACTATACAATGAGCAGTTCTTC.